The clone carrying this TCR beta chain has only a few counts. No antigen is known for it. The data derive from a study of T cell repertoires in cytomegalovirus infection. There are 13 residues in the CDR3. The V gene lost 3 bases and the J gene lost 1 base, with 9 bases spanning the gap. Germline values: CDR1 GTSNPN, CDR2 SVGIG (reference sequence). TCRdb re-analysed the reads in MiXCR, keeping a single row per CDR3 protein. In the table there are tens of thousands of distinct CDR3 sequences, less than 30% of which are singletons. Study-wide findings and caveats: Totalled public TCR beta family frequency picked out people who carried CMV plus the relevant HLA. The study found HLA-C-restricted CMV-specific TCR beta clonotypes dominating the ex vivo response.

Here the sequenced sample was CD8+ T cells from cultured PBMCs, taken from culture after CMV antigen stimulation. This receptor was taken from a human donor in good health (CMV status not recorded). Some clones in this sample may be carry-over from other donors' samples. The chain couples TRBV30 to TRBJ1-1, with D perhaps TRBD1 (6 bases). CDR3 region: CAWSPTGNTEAFF. Here the CDR3 DNA reads TGTGCCTGGAGCCCGACAGGGAACACTGAAGCTTTCTTT.